This T cell receptor beta chain is from a study of blood T cell repertoires in COVID-19. Overall study context: Researchers got acute and convalescent COVID-19 samples from the United States, Italy and Spain.

TCRdb's table, derived via immunoSEQ multiplex PCR, lists solely in-frame clones and lacks some. The table includes roughly 280,000 clones, roughly nine tenths detected once. The germline V gene encodes CDR1 MRHNA and CDR2 SNTAGT. Trimming cost V 0 bases and J 3 bases, with 20 bases left between them. This CDR3 region has 18 residues. The sample comprised PBMCs or T cells enriched from blood (not recorded which). The chain links TRBV6-4 to TRBJ1-2, with D hard to call. The receptor's source is a woman under 30 who had recovered from COVID-19. The CDR3 loop reads CASSDSFGESSHYYGYTF. The DNA of the CDR3 is TGTGCCAGCAGTGACTCATTTGGAGAGTCATCCCACTACTATGGCTACACCTTC.